Listed here are 25 T cell receptor beta chains from one sample, sequenced in a study of cytomegalovirus exposure and HLA in healthy donors. It was with 60 Vbeta and 13 Jbeta primers that the PCR ran. Repertoires were generated with immunoSEQ multiplex PCR, while TCRdb's copy carries only in-frame clones and drops some. This sample has 180,000 or so clones, with 75% to 80% found just once. Sequenced material: PBMCs. The receptors derive from a man aged 45-65 years in good health and CMV-seropositive.

The rearrangement links TRBV19 to TRBJ1-5; 8 bases match TRBD1. CDR1 LNHDA and CDR2 SQIVND come from the germline V gene (reference sequence). The CDR3 is 14 amino acids. Trimming took 5 bases from V and 6 from J; bases not matched to a gene: 6. The CDR3, as DNA: TGTGCCAGTAGTCTCACAGGGGGAGGTCAGCCCCAGCATTTT. Protein sequence: CASSLTGGGQPQHF.

The chain links TRBV28 to TRBJ1-2, with 8 positions matching TRBD1. Germline V gene lookup returns CDR1 MDHEN and CDR2 SYDVKM. With V trimmed by 3 bases and J by 7 bases, 13 bases remained unmatched. The length of the CDR3 is 16 residues. The CDR3 DNA reads as TGTGCCAGCAGTTTCCCGGACCCTGCAGGGGGCTCTGGCTACACCTTC. Translating it yields CASSFPDPAGGSGYTF.

The chain links TRBV2 to TRBJ1-1; TRBD1 is a possible D gene (5 bases). The ends were cut back, 6 bases at V and 4 bases at J, with 9 bases in the middle. Per germline, CDR1 SNHLY and CDR2 FYNNEI. CDR3 size: 12 residues. For the CDR3, the DNA is TGTGCCAGCAGACGCGACAGCACTGAAGCTTTCTTT. It is translated as CASRRDSTEAFF.

The genes are TRBV28 and TRBJ1-1; 9 bases are shared with TRBD1. There are 16 residues in the CDR3. Germline-derived CDR1 and CDR2 are MDHEN and SYDVKM. V lost 6 bases and J lost 3; bases outside the gene matches: 11. CDR3 DNA: TGTGCCAGCAGCTTCCAACAGGGGGCAGGGGACACTGAAGCTTTCTTT. This gives the protein CASSFQQGAGDTEAFF.

This rearrangement joins TRBV19 to TRBJ2-7; TRBD2 might be the D (6 bases). The ends were cut back, 9 bases at V and 0 bases at J, with 12 bases in the middle. Germline V gives CDR1 LNHDA, CDR2 SQIVND (reference sequence). This CDR3 comprises 13 residues. The CDR3 DNA is TGTGCCAGCCGGGACTCGAGCTCCTACGAGCAGTACTTC. Translating gives CASRDSSSYEQYF.

V usage is TRBV2 and J usage is TRBJ2-4; maybe TRBD2 (7 bases). The germline CDR1 and CDR2 sequences are SNHLY and FYNNEI. V was pared by 4 bases and J by 2 bases, with 15 bases between. CDR3 size: 16 residues. The CDR3 sequence is CASSVRSGGPKNIQYF. The CDR3 DNA follows: TGTGCCAGCAGTGTAAGGTCGGGGGGCCCCAAAAACATTCAGTACTTC.

With regard to this clone: It is likely a read error, because the conserved phenylalanine at the end of the CDR3 is missing. The rearrangement uses TRBV14 and TRBJ1-1, with D unresolved. Germline V CDR1 and CDR2: SGHDN, FVKESK. The CDR3 spans 13 residues. V shed 1 base and J shed 11 bases, with 14 bases lying between them. The CDR3 coding sequence is TGTGCCAGCAGCCAAGGACGATTTGTGCGGGCTTTCCTT. Protein sequence: CASSQGRFVRAFL.

The V call is TRBV6-5, the J call TRBJ1-2; D unclear. V shed 3 bases and J shed 2 bases, with 16 bases lying between them. This CDR3 region has 16 residues. The V gene's germline CDR1 is MNHEY and CDR2 SVGAGI. CDR3 nucleotides: TGTGCCAGCAGTTATAGTAAATTGGAGTCAAACTATGGCTACACCTTC. Its protein is CASSYSKLESNYGYTF.

This chain joins TRBV12-5 and TRBJ2-3; TRBD2 matches at 8 bases. This CDR3 region has 17 residues. V was pared by 2 bases and J by 3 bases, with 10 bases of the junction left unmatched. The germline CDR1 and CDR2 sequences are LGHNT and FRNRAP. DNA of the CDR3: TGTGCTAGTGGTTTGTTCCGGGGGGGCCCTTGGACAGATACGCAGTATTTT. Its protein is CASGLFRGGPWTDTQYF.

The chain recombines TRBV7-2 with TRBJ1-2; 7 bases match TRBD1. V was pared by 2 bases and J by 2 bases, with 5 bases of the junction left unmatched. The CDR3 length is 15 residues. Looked up from germline, CDR1 is SGHTA and CDR2 is FQGNSA. The DNA for the CDR3 is TGTGCCAGCAGCTTAAGCCCGACAGGGAACTATGGCTACACCTTC. As protein: CASSLSPTGNYGYTF.

The gene calls are TRBV11-2 and TRBJ2-1; D not resolved. The V and J ends lost 0 bases and 8 bases respectively, with 17 bases between them. Germline CDR1 is SGHAT and CDR2 is FQNNGV. CDR3 length: 16 amino acids. The CDR3 DNA reads TGTGCCAGCAGCTTAGATAGGCCCGCGGAACTCCATGAGCAGTTCTTC. Translation: CASSLDRPAELHEQFF.

This chain uses TRBV19 with TRBJ1-5, with TRBD1 as a possible D gene (5 bases). Trimming took 6 bases from V and 0 from J, leaving 15 bases between them. The CDR3 has 16 amino acids. Germline assignment: CDR1 LNHDA and CDR2 SQIVND (reference sequence). CDR3 amino acids: CASSLMGGFSNQPQHF. CDR3 nucleotides: TGTGCCAGTAGCCTCATGGGGGGTTTTAGCAATCAGCCCCAGCATTTT.

This chain links TRBV9 with TRBJ2-1; TRBD2 agrees at 10 bases. Germline CDR1 is SGDLS and CDR2 is YYNGEE. The CDR3 totals 16 residues. V dropped 3 bases and J dropped 6; count of bases not matched to a gene: 9. The chain's CDR3 is CASSAPASGGLNEQFF. Written as DNA, the CDR3 is TGTGCCAGCAGCGCGCCTGCTAGCGGGGGCCTCAATGAGCAGTTCTTC. Full variable domain (rest looked up from reference TRBV9 and TRBJ2-1): DSGVTQTPKHLITATGQRVTLRCSPRSGDLSVYWYQQSLDQGLQFLIQYYNGEERAKGNILERFSAQQFPDLHSELNLSSLELGDSALYFCASSAPASGGLNEQFFGPGTRLTVL.

The CDR3 loop reads CASSSRAGYPSSPLHF. CDR3 in DNA: TGTGCCAGCAGCTCCCGAGCGGGCTACCCCTCCTCACCCCTCCACTTT. The chain is built from TRBV5-4 and TRBJ1-6, with D unresolved. This CDR3 is 16 amino acids long. V was trimmed by 3 bases and J by 10 bases, leaving 20 bases between them. The V gene's germline CDR1 is SGHNT and CDR2 YYREEE (reference sequence).

This clone has only a few counts. The rearrangement links TRBV28 to TRBJ2-6; D unclear. This CDR3 contains 13 residues. Germline assignment: CDR1 MDHEN and CDR2 SYDVKM. V lost 7 bases, J lost 0 bases, and 4 bases lay in between. CDR3 nucleotides: TGTGCCAGCACACTCTCTGGGGCCAACGTCCTGACTTTC. It specifies CASTLSGANVLTF. Based on the CDR3 plus reference TRBV28 and TRBJ2-6, the full variable domain is DVKVTQSSRYLVKRTGEKVFLECVQDMDHENMFWYRQDPGLGLRLIYFSYDVKMKEKGDIPEGYSVSREKKERFSLILESASTNQTSMYLCASTLSGANVLTFGAGSRLTVL.

The rearrangement uses TRBV14 and TRBJ1-1; TRBD1 aligns across 8 bases. Trimming removed 3 bases from V and 6 bases from J; junction bases left unmatched: 12. Germline lookup yields CDR1 SGHDN and CDR2 FVKESK. This CDR3 contains 16 residues. CDR3 coding DNA: TGTGCCAGCAGCCAGGGCCCGGACAGGGCGACGTCTGAAGCTTTCTTT. Translated, it gives CASSQGPDRATSEAFF.

This clone was picked up a small number of times. The chain recombines TRBV5-6 with TRBJ2-1; TRBD2 is a possible D gene (5 bases). Trimming removed 7 bases at V and 6 bases at J, with 11 bases between. Per germline, CDR1 SGHDT and CDR2 YYEEEE. This CDR3 has 12 amino acids. The CDR3 reads CASGRGSNEQFF. CDR3 sequence (DNA): TGTGCCAGCGGACGGGGTTCCAATGAGCAGTTCTTC.

The CDR3 spells CASSVLGQGVGYTF. CDR3 DNA: TGTGCCAGCAGTGTCCTTGGACAGGGGGTTGGCTACACCTTC. The chain couples TRBV28 to TRBJ1-2, with 10 bases that match TRBD1. The V gene's germline CDR1 is MDHEN and CDR2 SYDVKM. V lost 5 bases, J lost 7 bases, and 7 bases stayed unmatched. This CDR3 has 14 amino acids.

This chain links TRBV6-1 with TRBJ1-3, with D tentatively TRBD1 (5 bases). Per the germline V gene, CDR1 is MNHNS and CDR2 is SASEGT. V lost 4 bases and J 6 bases, leaving 10 bases between the germline ends. The CDR3 totals 13 residues. The chain's CDR3 is CASSGQGLNTIYF. In DNA, the CDR3 is TGTGCCAGCAGTGGGCAGGGTCTAAACACCATATATTTT.

This chain links TRBV10-3 with TRBJ1-1; weak D call: TRBD1 (6 bases). CDR3 length equals 15 residues. Germline CDR1 is ENHRY and CDR2 is SYGVKD. V lost 0 bases and J lost 5, with 13 bases in between. This CDR3 is CAISESGQGKTEAFF. The CDR3 nucleotides are TGTGCCATCAGTGAGTCGGGTCAGGGGAAGACTGAAGCTTTCTTT.

V gene TRBV5-6 combines with J gene TRBJ2-5, with 8 bases identical to TRBD1. In germline, CDR1 is SGHDT, CDR2 YYEEEE. Trimming removed 0 bases from V and 1 base from J; junction bases left unmatched: 5. The CDR3 consists of 16 residues. The CDR3 spells CASSLDGTGPQETQYF. CDR3 sequence (DNA): TGTGCCAGCAGCTTGGACGGGACAGGACCCCAAGAGACCCAGTACTTC.

The chain uses TRBV9 and TRBJ2-2, with a possible D match to TRBD1 (6 bases). The V gene's germline CDR1 is SGDLS and CDR2 YYNGEE. This CDR3 contains 13 residues. Trimming took off 3 bases at V and 3 bases at J, with 6 bases between the two ends. CDR3 residues: CASSAGDTGELFF. CDR3 in DNA: TGTGCCAGCAGCGCAGGGGACACCGGGGAGCTGTTTTTT.

The chain combines TRBV15 with TRBJ2-1; 7 bases map to TRBD1. The J segment lost 4 bases and the V segment lost 0 bases, leaving 3 bases of the junction unmatched. CDR3 size: 15 residues. Germline CDR1 and CDR2: LNHNV and YYDKDF (reference sequence). The chain's CDR3 is CATSRDRDRYNEQFF. CDR3 nucleotide sequence: TGTGCCACCAGCAGAGATCGGGACAGATACAATGAGCAGTTCTTC.

The CDR3: CASSVQGLGNQPQHF. The CDR3 DNA follows: TGTGCCAGCAGTGTACAGGGGTTAGGCAATCAGCCCCAGCATTTT. The chain carries TRBV2 and TRBJ1-5; 7 bases are shared with TRBD1. The CDR3 extends over 15 amino acids. Unmatched junction bases numbered 5, after V lost 4 bases and J lost 2 bases. Germline V gene data show CDR1 as SNHLY and CDR2 as FYNNEI.

Only a few counts were recorded for this clone. The gene calls are TRBV30 and TRBJ1-6; 7 nucleotides match TRBD1. The CDR3 is made up of 13 amino acids. Germline lookup yields CDR1 GTSNPN and CDR2 SVGIG (reference sequence). With 4 bases clipped from V and 6 bases from J, the junction kept 3 bases outside the gene matches. This CDR3 reads CAWTGTVNSPLHF. The CDR3 bases are TGTGCCTGGACCGGGACAGTTAATTCACCCCTCCACTTT.